What follows is one TCR beta chain and its context. The protocol was immunoSEQ multiplex PCR, while the TCRdb copy is restricted to in-frame clones and leaves out a portion. Of 40,000 or so clones listed, around nine tenths were seen once; the top ten hold over 9%. The sample is drawn from a study of blood T cell repertoires in COVID-19. The receptor comes from a human donor in a cohort sampled during active COVID-19. The sequencing input was peripheral blood.

The CDR3 DNA reads TGTGCCACCAGTGATAAGGTAGCGGGAGTGAAGACCCAGTACTTC. The encoded protein is CATSDKVAGVKTQYF. The V gene is TRBV24-1, the J gene TRBJ2-5; 9 bases are shared with TRBD2. Unmatched junction bases numbered 7, after V lost 3 bases and J lost 6 bases. The length of the CDR3 is 15 residues. In germline, CDR1 is KGHDR, CDR2 SFDVKD.